This TCR beta chain was captured by sequencing in a study of blood T cells in healthy people across ages. Broader study findings: Unknown donor CMV status possibly confounded expanded clonotype changes. As age increased, TCR beta diversity per million T cells fell in a roughly linear fashion.

Using a J-beta primer mix together with a sample-barcoded 5' primer, a second PCR was run for roughly 7 to 12 cycles. TCRdb redid the calling of the 5' RACE reads with MiXCR, one entry per CDR3 protein. The data show about 1.1 million distinct CDR3 sequences, approximately 38% seen once. This clonotype has at least ten counts. The antigen remains undetermined. From germline, CDR1 is ENHRY and CDR2 SYGVKD. Trimming cost V 8 bases and J 4 bases, with 14 bases left between them. The CDR3 sequence is 13 residues long. All donors came from Russia, were Caucasian and healthy, and spanned ages about 6 to 95. The clonotype originates from a man aged 18 to 29 in good health. The material sequenced was blood. This sequence joins TRBV10-3 and TRBJ1-2, with a weak D call TRBD1 (6 bases). The CDR3 region is CAIFEGGSYGYTF. CDR3 in DNA: TGTGCCATCTTCGAGGGGGGATCCTATGGCTACACCTTC.